This T cell receptor (beta chain) was captured in a study of chemoradiotherapy in HPV16-positive cancers (dated by TCRdb to 2022 to 2024). Background for the entire study: Functional T-cell assays on cells from two HPV16-positive patients defined candidate HPV-specific T-cell clones and common TCR motifs. The study set out to ask whether T-cell immunity against the HPV oncoproteins E6 and E7 changes over the course of chemoradiotherapy and whether that immunity affects survival. The candidate HPV-specific TCRs and motifs were subsequently tracked in TCR repertoires obtained from some 80 patients with HPV-related cancers.

Libraries were made using the immunoSEQ multiplex PCR assay. TCRdb obtained this table from immuneACCESS and retained in-frame rearrangements with V and J assigned. These tables miss some clones; where compared with another copy, unresolved V genes account for less than half of the shortfall, and the remainder is unexplained. For this sample the table gives under 70,000 clones, of which around nine tenths were detected only once. The ten largest clones capture roughly 3.4% of the sample. V sheds 5 bases and J sheds 7 bases, leaving 11 bases between their ends. From a lookup of the germline V gene, CDR1 and CDR2 are SGHTA and FQGNSA. The CDR3 covers 13 residues, taking in both the cysteine and the phenylalanine. Only the CDR3 portion is preserved as DNA: 39 bases, with reading frame beginning at the first base. A note on this clone: The clone's antigen remains unknown. No much larger clone is present one base from it, and per-base qualities are unavailable.

Repertoires were sampled multiple times during chemoradiotherapy, which allowed clonal expansion in the tumor microenvironment to be followed. General conclusions and limits of the study: Improved recurrence-free survival in HPV16-positive patients was associated with expansion of HPV-responsive T cells during chemoradiotherapy. The functional definition of HPV-specific T cells was derived from only a couple of HPV16-positive patients, and the survival association was reported for HPV16-positive patients. Expansion of candidate HPV-specific clones and E7-related TCR motifs was observed in the tumor microenvironment during treatment, whereas no such expansion was observed for non-HPV-specific T cells.

Sequencing used blood, obtained from a patient who underwent chemoradiotherapy. In this chain, TRBV7-2 is recombined with TRBJ2-2, with TRBD2 tentatively as D gene (6 bases match). The source of this sequence is a human donor with HPV-associated anogenital cancer. The nucleotide sequence reads as follows: TGTGCCAGCAGCGCGATTAGCGGCGGGGAGCTGTTTTTT. Translation gives CASSAISGGELFF. The variable domain in full, with residues beyond the CDR3 obtained from the reference TRBV7-2 and TRBJ2-2 genes, is GAGVSQSPSNKVTEKGKDVELRCDPISGHTALYWYRQSLGQGLEFLIYFQGNSAPDKSGLPSDRFSAERTGGSVSTLTIQRTQQEDSAVYLCASSAISGGELFFGEGSRLTVL.